This T cell receptor (beta chain) was captured in a study of cytomegalovirus exposure and HLA in healthy donors. The study's findings and limits: In vitro data verified three CMV-associated chains as specific for CMV antigens. In a later analysis, specific HLA alleles were associated with 15,000 to 20,000 TCR beta sequences at a 0.05 false discovery rate.

To note about this clone: Its antigen is still unknown.

CDR3 length: 15 residues. Germline V gene data show CDR1 as SGHAT and CDR2 as FQNNGV. The V gene lost 5 bases and the J gene lost 4 bases, with 17 bases spanning the gap. This cohort consisted of healthy bone marrow donors. 60 Vbeta and 13 Jbeta primers were used in PCR. Assay: immunoSEQ multiplex PCR; the TCRdb copy retains only in-frame clones and omits some. The sample lists 150,000 to 200,000 clones; around 83% were seen once. The clonotype comes from a man aged 45 to 65 in good health and CMV-seropositive. What was sequenced was PBMCs. The J gene is TRBJ1-2, the V gene TRBV11-2; TRBD1 might be the D (5 bases). CDR3 sequence reads: CASSRSTGEFYGYTF. Written as DNA, the CDR3 is TGTGCCAGCAGCCGCTCTACAGGAGAGTTCTATGGCTACACCTTC.